Below, 12 T cell receptor beta chains from the same sample are listed, as sequenced in a study of cytomegalovirus exposure and HLA in healthy donors. A multiplex PCR was run with 60 Vbeta primers and 13 Jbeta primers. Method: immunoSEQ multiplex PCR; TCRdb's copy keeps in-frame clones and lacks some. The table shows some 150,000 clones, with around nine tenths occurring only once. The sample was PBMCs. The receptor set was obtained from a woman aged 25-40 years in good health and CMV-seronegative.

The chain combines TRBV10-3 with TRBJ2-2; D gene uncertain. Trimming left V 6 bases short and J 0 bases short, with 8 bases between. The CDR3 runs 14 residues. CDR1 and CDR2 from the germline V gene are ENHRY and SYGVKD. The DNA for the CDR3 is TGTGCCATCAGACTCGACACGAACACCGGGGAGCTGTTTTTT. This codes for CAIRLDTNTGELFF.

The V and J genes are TRBV18 and TRBJ2-5; 7 bases are shared with TRBD1. V dropped 6 bases and J dropped 12; count of bases not matched to a gene: 10. CDR3 length equals 12 residues. Germline V gene data show CDR1 as KGHSH and CDR2 as LQKENI. The CDR3 bases are TGTGCCAGCTCCCCCGACAGGGAAAATGAGTACTTC. Translated, it gives CASSPDRENEYF.

The chain couples TRBV19 to TRBJ1-5; 7 nucleotides align to TRBD1. V dropped 4 bases and J dropped 0; count of bases not matched to a gene: 9. Germline-derived CDR1 and CDR2 are LNHDA and SQIVND (reference sequence). The CDR3 extends over 17 amino acids. This CDR3 is CASSSWTGAYSNQPQHF. The CDR3 bases are TGTGCCAGTAGTAGTTGGACAGGAGCGTATAGCAATCAGCCCCAGCATTTT.

The J gene is TRBJ2-6, the V gene TRBV7-8; the D gene is possibly TRBD1 (5 bases). Trimming left V 5 bases short and J 1 base short, with 9 bases between. CDR1 and CDR2 (germline): SGHVS, FQNEAQ. The CDR3 loop spans 15 amino acids. The CDR3 bases are TGTGCCAGCAGCCTCAGGGATTCTGGGGCCAACGTCCTGACTTTC. It specifies CASSLRDSGANVLTF. Looking up the rest from reference TRBV7-8 and TRBJ2-6 gives the full variable domain: GAGVSQSPRYKVAKRGQDVALRCDPISGHVSLFWYQQALGQGPEFLTYFQNEAQLDKSGLPSDRFFAERPEGSVSTLKIQRTQQEDSAVYLCASSLRDSGANVLTFGAGSRLTVL.

This chain connects TRBV6-8 to TRBJ2-7; D is perhaps TRBD2 (6 bases). V was shortened by 6 bases and J by 2 bases, with 8 bases between the two germline ends. The CDR3 runs 12 residues. Looked up from germline, CDR1 is MNHGY and CDR2 is SAAAGT. DNA for the CDR3: TGTGCCAGCAGGGAGCGGGCCTACGAGCAGTACTTC. Translated: CASRERAYEQYF.

The V gene is TRBV5-1, the J gene TRBJ2-7; 7 bases fit TRBD1. The J segment lost 3 bases and the V segment lost 0 bases, leaving 3 bases of the junction unmatched. The CDR3 extends over 14 amino acids. Germline V gene lookup returns CDR1 SGHRS and CDR2 YFSETQ. The CDR3 nucleotides read TGCGCCAGCAGCTTGGCGGGACAGAACTACGAGCAGTACTTC. Translated, it gives CASSLAGQNYEQYF.

This chain uses TRBV25-1 with TRBJ1-1, with D maybe TRBD1 (6 bases). The V end lost 2 bases, the J end lost 8 bases, and 9 bases lay between the germline ends. CDR3 size: 12 residues. Germline V lookup: CDR1 MGHDK, CDR2 SYGVNS. The CDR3 loop reads CASSENREEAFF. In DNA, the CDR3 is TGTGCCAGCAGTGAAAACAGGGAGGAAGCTTTCTTT.

The chain carries TRBV7-9 and TRBJ2-1; TRBD2 matches 11 bases. Germline V gives CDR1 SEHNR, CDR2 FQNEAQ (reference sequence). CDR3 size: 16 residues. Germline trimming cut 4 bases from V and 6 bases from J; bases unmatched to any gene: 8. In nucleotides, the CDR3 is TGTGCCAGCAGCTATCTTTTAGCGGGAGGGAGCAATGAGCAGTTCTTC. Translated, it gives CASSYLLAGGSNEQFF.

The genes are TRBV5-1 and TRBJ2-7, with 7 bases lining up with TRBD2. Germline CDR1 reads SGHRS; CDR2 reads YFSETQ. With V trimmed by 0 bases and J by 0 bases, 3 bases remained unmatched. The CDR3 is 15 residues long. In DNA form, the CDR3 reads TGCGCCAGCAGCTTGGCAGCGGGGAGCTCCTACGAGCAGTACTTC. Residues: CASSLAAGSSYEQYF.

The rearrangement uses TRBV27 and TRBJ1-6; D is perhaps TRBD1 (5 bases). V was pared by 6 bases and J by 5 bases, with 17 bases between. This CDR3 spans 16 amino acids. The germline V gene has CDR1 MNHEY and CDR2 SMNVEV (reference sequence). CDR3 nucleotide sequence: TGTGCCAGCAGAATCCGTGGGGGGTGGAATAATTCACCCCTCCACTTT. This gives the protein CASRIRGGWNNSPLHF.

This rearrangement joins TRBV7-2 to TRBJ1-2, with D unclear. Germline V CDR1 and CDR2: SGHTA, FQGNSA. Trimming pared 0 bases from V and 3 bases from J, leaving 11 bases between. This CDR3 has 15 residues. CDR3 protein: CASSLARTRYYGYTF. The DNA for the CDR3 is TGTGCCAGCAGCTTAGCTAGAACCCGGTACTATGGCTACACCTTC.

The chain uses TRBV10-3 and TRBJ2-7; 13 bases line up with TRBD2. Germline CDR1 is ENHRY and CDR2 is SYGVKD. CDR3 length equals 15 residues. V trimming: 5 bases; J trimming: 2 bases; junction bases outside the gene matches: 3. CDR3 in amino acids: CAISIGTSGTYEQYF. In DNA form, the CDR3 reads TGTGCCATCAGTATCGGGACTAGCGGGACCTACGAGCAGTACTTC.